These 21 T cell receptor beta chains came from one sample sequenced in a study of OX40 agonist ivuxolimab in advanced cancers. TCRdb's table, derived via immunoSEQ multiplex PCR, lists solely in-frame clones and lacks some. The profile shows 90,000 to 100,000 clones, around nine tenths of them singletons. This sample comprised CD4+ or CD8+ T cells sorted from blood, obtained in a trial of the OX40 agonist ivuxolimab. These receptors all come from an adult with an advanced solid tumor such as melanoma, head and neck, liver or kidney cancer.

V usage is TRBV6-5 and J usage is TRBJ1-2; D is undetermined. Germline-derived CDR1 and CDR2 are MNHEY and SVGAGI. The CDR3 length is 14 residues. Trimming shortened V by 5 bases and J by 12 bases, and 22 bases separated the two germline ends. The CDR3 loop is CASSPTTLITMNTF. In DNA, the CDR3 is TGTGCCAGCAGTCCCACTACCTTAATAACTATGAACACCTTC.

This clone occurred once. The rearrangement uses TRBV28 and TRBJ1-1; D perhaps matches TRBD1 (6 bases). Trimming took 6 bases from V and 0 from J, leaving 17 bases between them. This CDR3 comprises 16 residues. Germline V gene lookup returns CDR1 MDHEN and CDR2 SYDVKM. The CDR3 nucleotides read TGTGCCAGCAGGTGGTGGGGGGGGCCCTTGAACACTGAAGCTTTCTTT. This sequence encodes CASRWWGGPLNTEAFF. The complete variable domain, with remaining parts taken from reference TRBV28 and TRBJ1-1, reads DVKVTQSSRYLVKRTGEKVFLECVQDMDHENMFWYRQDPGLGLRLIYFSYDVKMKEKGDIPEGYSVSREKKERFSLILESASTNQTSMYLCASRWWGGPLNTEAFFGQGTRLTVV.

The genes are TRBV5-1 and TRBJ2-5, with D hard to call. CDR1 and CDR2 (germline): SGHRS, YFSETQ. The CDR3 consists of 15 residues. Deletions cut 0 bases from V and 4 bases from J, with 13 bases between. This CDR3 reads CASSLGHSASETQYF. The DNA of the CDR3 is TGCGCCAGCAGCTTGGGGCACTCCGCTTCAGAGACCCAGTACTTC. Filled out from reference TRBV5-1 and TRBJ2-5, the complete variable domain reads KAGVTQTPRYLIKTRGQQVTLSCSPISGHRSVSWYQQTPGQGLQFLFEYFSETQRNKGNFPGRFSGRQFSNSRSEMNVSTLELGDSALYLCASSLGHSASETQYFGPGTRLLVL.

This rearrangement joins TRBV5-1 to TRBJ2-7; 7 bases align to TRBD1. V lost 4 bases and J lost 0; bases outside the gene matches: 7. This CDR3 is 15 amino acids long. From germline, CDR1 is SGHRS and CDR2 YFSETQ. The DNA for the CDR3 is TGCGCCAGCAGCCCCTACCGGGACAGCTCCTACGAGCAGTACTTC. Protein: CASSPYRDSSYEQYF.

The rearrangement links TRBV5-8 to TRBJ2-3, with no clear D. Trimming cost V 0 bases and J 0 bases, with 11 bases left between them. The CDR3 extends over 16 amino acids. Germline V CDR1 and CDR2: SGHTS, YDEGEE. This CDR3 is CASSLASRFSTDTQYF. CDR3 sequence (DNA): TGTGCCAGCAGCTTGGCCTCCAGATTCAGCACAGATACGCAGTATTTT.

The chain joins TRBV11-2 to TRBJ2-7; 15 bases agree with TRBD2. In germline, CDR1 is SGHAT, CDR2 FQNNGV. J was trimmed by 6 bases and V by 11 bases; bases with no gene match: 14. The CDR3 loop spans 16 amino acids. CDR3 sequence reads: CAAARGLAGGGGEQYF. Written as DNA, the CDR3 is TGTGCCGCCGCCCGAGGACTAGCGGGAGGGGGCGGCGAGCAGTACTTC.

The rearrangement links TRBV6-5 to TRBJ1-1, with D perhaps TRBD1 (5 bases). The CDR3 contains 15 residues. Trimming took off 0 bases at V and 3 bases at J, with 11 bases between the two ends. Germline V gene lookup returns CDR1 MNHEY and CDR2 SVGAGI. The DNA for the CDR3 is TGTGCCAGCAGTTACTCGCCCAGGGCCGACACTGAAGCTTTCTTT. Its protein product is CASSYSPRADTEAFF.

This clone came up a few times. J is TRBJ1-4 and V is TRBV15; D remains ambiguous. The CDR3 runs to 15 residues. V lost 0 bases to trimming and J lost 5 bases, with 10 bases between them. CDR1 and CDR2 from the germline V gene are LNHNV and YYDKDF (reference sequence). The CDR3 region is CATSRDRGQNEKLFF. DNA of the CDR3: TGTGCCACCAGCAGAGATCGAGGGCAGAATGAAAAACTGTTTTTT. Full variable domain (outside the CDR3, taken from reference TRBV15 and TRBJ1-4): DAMVIQNPRYQVTQFGKPVTLSCSQTLNHNVMYWYQQKSSQAPKLLFHYYDKDFNNEADTPDNFQSRRPNTSFCFLDIRSPGLGDTAMYLCATSRDRGQNEKLFFGSGTQLSVL.

This rearrangement joins TRBV5-6 to TRBJ1-3, with D possibly being TRBD1 (5 bases). The CDR3 is 16 residues long. V gave up 3 bases and J gave up 0 bases, with 13 bases separating them. Germline lookup yields CDR1 SGHDT and CDR2 YYEEEE. DNA for the CDR3: TGTGCCAGCAGCTGGGGACCTTCGAGCTCTGGAAACACCATATATTTT. Amino acids: CASSWGPSSSGNTIYF.

This chain joins TRBV5-1 and TRBJ2-1, with TRBD2 identical over 13 bases. After removal of 2 bases from V and 12 bases from J, the junction contained 5 bases not matched to a gene. The CDR3 has 14 residues. The germline V gene encodes CDR1 SGHRS and CDR2 YFSETQ. CDR3 nucleotides: TGCGCCAGCAGCTTAGGACTAGCGGGAGATTCGCAGTTCTTC. This translates into CASSLGLAGDSQFF. The variable domain in full, with the rest retrieved from reference TRBV5-1 and TRBJ2-1, is KAGVTQTPRYLIKTRGQQVTLSCSPISGHRSVSWYQQTPGQGLQFLFEYFSETQRNKGNFPGRFSGRQFSNSRSEMNVSTLELGDSALYLCASSLGLAGDSQFFGPGTRLTVL.

The chain combines TRBV19 with TRBJ1-1; 7 bases align to TRBD1. The trim removed 6 bases at V and 0 bases at J, leaving 1 base unmatched. The CDR3 loop spans 13 amino acids. The V gene's germline CDR1 is LNHDA and CDR2 SQIVND (reference sequence). The CDR3 DNA sequence: TGTGCCAGTAGGGGACAGTTGAACACTGAAGCTTTCTTT. Translation gives CASRGQLNTEAFF.

The genes are TRBV28 and TRBJ1-5; D is undetermined. This CDR3 contains 13 residues. V lost 5 bases and J lost 7, with 12 bases in between. Germline CDR1 is MDHEN and CDR2 is SYDVKM. The CDR3 here is CASSTPAEQPQHF. In DNA form, the CDR3 reads TGTGCCAGCAGTACCCCGGCGGAACAGCCCCAGCATTTT.

The chain uses TRBV19 and TRBJ1-2; unclear D gene. Trimming left V 5 bases short and J 7 bases short, with 17 bases between. The V gene's germline CDR1 is LNHDA and CDR2 SQIVND (reference sequence). The CDR3 has 14 amino acids. CDR3 bases: TGTGCCAGTAGTCGTCAGGAGGAAGGAGGTGGCTACACCTTC. It yields the protein CASSRQEEGGGYTF.

The chain couples TRBV5-4 to TRBJ2-1; D could derive from TRBD1 or TRBD2 (5 bases each). CDR1 and CDR2 from the germline V gene are SGHNT and YYREEE (reference sequence). The CDR3 contains 15 residues. With 7 bases removed from V and 0 bases from J, the gap between germline ends came to 14 bases. The CDR3 DNA is TGTGCCAGCTCCTCCGGGACGAGCTCCTACAATGAGCAGTTCTTC. Its translation: CASSSGTSSYNEQFF.

The J gene is TRBJ2-1, the V gene TRBV5-1; D perhaps matches TRBD2 (6 bases). From germline, CDR1 is SGHRS and CDR2 YFSETQ. V was cut by 1 base and J by 15 bases, with 20 bases left in between. The CDR3 length is 14 residues. The DNA of the CDR3 is TGCGCCAGCAGCTTGATATCTAGCGCTCCCGTAAGGTTCTTC. It codes for CASSLISSAPVRFF.

This chain connects TRBV6-1 to TRBJ1-5; no firm D call. The V and J ends lost 8 bases and 3 bases respectively, with 11 bases between them. CDR1 and CDR2 (germline): MNHNS, SASEGT. The CDR3 runs 13 residues. The CDR3 nucleotides read TGTGCCAGCGGGTCTCGAGACAATCAGCCCCAGCATTTT. Translation: CASGSRDNQPQHF.

The chain uses TRBV4-1 and TRBJ2-3; D may be TRBD2 (6 bases). The CDR3 has 22 amino acids. V was trimmed by 4 bases and J by 0 bases, leaving 32 bases between them. The germline V gene encodes CDR1 MGHRA and CDR2 YSYEKL. The CDR3 coding sequence is TGCGCCAGCAGCCTTCCCAGTACCTCGAGGTCGACTAGTGCGTTTAGCACAGATACGCAGTATTTT. As protein: CASSLPSTSRSTSAFSTDTQYF.

A few counts support this clone. V and J are TRBV25-1 and TRBJ2-1; D gene uncertain. V dropped 2 bases and J dropped 9 bases, with 8 bases sitting between them. In germline, CDR1 is MGHDK, CDR2 SYGVNS. This CDR3 contains 12 residues. CDR3 DNA: TGTGCCAGCAGTGAAGGGCAGGCTGAGCAGTTCTTC. Amino acid sequence: CASSEGQAEQFF.

This clone has a single count. This sequence joins TRBV18 and TRBJ1-4; D is possibly TRBD1 (6 bases). Trimming cost V 1 base and J 8 bases, with 11 bases left between them. The CDR3 has 14 residues. Germline values: CDR1 KGHSH, CDR2 LQKENI. CDR3 region: CASSPQQGQEKLFF. DNA for the CDR3: TGTGCCAGCTCACCACAACAGGGCCAAGAAAAACTGTTTTTT.

CDR3 in amino acids: CSARADEQFF. CDR3 DNA sequence: TGCAGTGCTAGGGCGGATGAGCAGTTCTTC. The rearrangement joins TRBV20-1 to TRBJ2-1, with D hard to call. This CDR3 is 10 amino acids long. V was trimmed by 3 bases and J by 8 bases, leaving 5 bases between them. The V gene's germline CDR1 is DFQATT and CDR2 SNEGSKA (reference sequence).

The CDR3 nucleotides are TGTGCCAGCAGCTGGGACGGCTACGAGCAGTACTTC. This gives the protein CASSWDGYEQYF. The V and J genes are TRBV5-4 and TRBJ2-7; D may match TRBD1 or TRBD2 (5 bases each). The germline V and J ends were trimmed by 3 bases and 3 bases, with 7 bases remaining between them. This CDR3 comprises 12 residues. Germline-derived CDR1 and CDR2 are SGHNT and YYREEE (reference sequence). The variable domain in full, completed from reference TRBV5-4 and TRBJ2-7, reads ETGVTQSPTHLIKTRGQQVTLRCSSQSGHNTVSWYQQALGQGPQFIFQYYREEENGRGNFPPRFSGLQFPNYSSELNVNALELDDSALYLCASSWDGYEQYFGPGTRLTVT.